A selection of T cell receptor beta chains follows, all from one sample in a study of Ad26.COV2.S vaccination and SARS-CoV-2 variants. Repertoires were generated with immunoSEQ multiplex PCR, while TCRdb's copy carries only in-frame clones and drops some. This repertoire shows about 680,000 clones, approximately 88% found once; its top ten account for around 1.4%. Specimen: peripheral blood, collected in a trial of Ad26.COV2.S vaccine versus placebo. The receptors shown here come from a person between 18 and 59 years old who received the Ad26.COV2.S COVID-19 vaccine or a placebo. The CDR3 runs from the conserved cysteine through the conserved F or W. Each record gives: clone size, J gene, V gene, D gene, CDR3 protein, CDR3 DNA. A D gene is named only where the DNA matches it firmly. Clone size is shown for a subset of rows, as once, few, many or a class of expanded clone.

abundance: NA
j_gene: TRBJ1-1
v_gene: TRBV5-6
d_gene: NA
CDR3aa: CASSVSGRMNTEAFF
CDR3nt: TGTGCCAGCAGCGTCTCGGGACGGATGAACACTGAAGCTTTCTTT

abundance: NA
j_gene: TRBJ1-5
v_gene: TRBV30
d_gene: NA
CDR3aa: CAWSGGNGWGQPQHF
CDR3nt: TGTGCCTGGAGTGGGGGGAACGGATGGGGTCAGCCCCAGCATTTT

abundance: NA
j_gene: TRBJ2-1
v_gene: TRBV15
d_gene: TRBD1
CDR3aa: CATRAGTGGKSSYNEQFF
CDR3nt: TGTGCCACCAGAGCCGGGACAGGGGGCAAGAGCTCCTACAATGAGCAGTTCTTC

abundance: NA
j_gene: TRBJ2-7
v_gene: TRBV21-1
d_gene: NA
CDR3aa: CASSSVRGTGIYEQYF
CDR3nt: TGTGCCAGCAGCAGCGTTAGAGGGACAGGGATCTACGAGCAGTACTTC

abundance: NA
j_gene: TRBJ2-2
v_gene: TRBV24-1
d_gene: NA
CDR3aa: CATSDFRAGELFF
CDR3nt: TGTGCCACCAGTGATTTCAGGGCCGGGGAGCTGTTTTTT

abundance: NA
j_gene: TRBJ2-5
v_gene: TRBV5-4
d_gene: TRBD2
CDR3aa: CASSGGLAGAQETQYF
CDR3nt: TGTGCCAGCAGCGGGGGACTAGCGGGGGCACAAGAGACCCAGTACTTC

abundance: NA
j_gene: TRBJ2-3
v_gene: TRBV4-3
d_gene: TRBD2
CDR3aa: CASSPGGNTDTQYF
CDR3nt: TGCGCCAGCAGTCCCGGGGGGAACACAGATACGCAGTATTTT

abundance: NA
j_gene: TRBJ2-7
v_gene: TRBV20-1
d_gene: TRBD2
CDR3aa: CSASSGRVEQYF
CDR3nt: TGCAGTGCTAGTAGCGGGAGGGTCGAGCAGTACTTC

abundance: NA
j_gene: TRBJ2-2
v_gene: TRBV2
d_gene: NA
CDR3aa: CASSEAGATTGELFF
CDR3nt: TGTGCCAGCAGTGAGGCGGGGGCGACCACCGGGGAGCTGTTTTTT

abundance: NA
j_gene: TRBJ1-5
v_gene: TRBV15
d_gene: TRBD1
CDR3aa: CATSRDRGPEPQHF
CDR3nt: TGTGCCACCAGCAGAGATAGGGGGCCGGAGCCCCAGCATTTT

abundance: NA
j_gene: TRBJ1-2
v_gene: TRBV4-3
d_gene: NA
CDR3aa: CASSQALAAAGGYTF
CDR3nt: TGCGCCAGCAGCCAAGCCCTGGCGGCGGCGGGAGGCTACACCTTC

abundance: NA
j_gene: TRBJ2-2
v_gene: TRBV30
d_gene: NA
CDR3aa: CAWRRGGTGELFF
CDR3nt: TGTGCCTGGAGGCGGGGCGGCACCGGGGAGCTGTTTTTT

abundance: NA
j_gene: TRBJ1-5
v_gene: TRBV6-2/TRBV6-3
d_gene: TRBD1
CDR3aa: CASSGTGGSNQPQHF
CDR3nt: TGTGCCAGCAGTGGGACAGGGGGGAGCAATCAGCCCCAGCATTTT

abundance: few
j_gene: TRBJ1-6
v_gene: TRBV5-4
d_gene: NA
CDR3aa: CASSLDGANSPLHF
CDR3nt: TGTGCCAGCAGCTTGGATGGGGCTAATTCACCCCTCCACTTT

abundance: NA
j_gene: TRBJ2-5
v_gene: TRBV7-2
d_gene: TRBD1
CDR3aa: CASSLARTGYQETQYF
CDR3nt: TGTGCCAGCAGCTTAGCTCGGACAGGGTACCAAGAGACCCAGTACTTC

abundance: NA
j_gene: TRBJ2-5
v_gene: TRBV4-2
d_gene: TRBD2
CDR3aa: CASSQASGGQETQYF
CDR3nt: TGTGCCAGCAGCCAAGCTAGCGGGGGGCAAGAGACCCAGTACTTC

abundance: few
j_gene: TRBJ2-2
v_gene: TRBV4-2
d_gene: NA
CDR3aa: CASSQDRFLNTGELFF
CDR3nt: TGTGCCAGCAGCCAAGATAGGTTTCTGAACACCGGGGAGCTGTTTTTT

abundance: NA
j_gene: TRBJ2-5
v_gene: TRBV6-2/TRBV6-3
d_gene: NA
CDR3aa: CASSYDGGAQETQYF
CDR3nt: TGTGCCAGCAGTTACGACGGCGGGGCCCAAGAGACCCAGTACTTC

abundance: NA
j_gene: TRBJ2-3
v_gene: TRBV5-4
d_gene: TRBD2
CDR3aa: CASSPGQGLAIADTQYF
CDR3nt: TGTGCCAGCAGCCCGGGTCAGGGACTAGCAATTGCAGATACGCAGTATTTT

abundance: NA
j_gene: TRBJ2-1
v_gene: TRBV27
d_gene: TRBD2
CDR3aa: CASSPMTSGGRNEQFF
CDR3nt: TGTGCCAGCAGTCCCATGACTAGCGGGGGGCGCAATGAGCAGTTCTTC

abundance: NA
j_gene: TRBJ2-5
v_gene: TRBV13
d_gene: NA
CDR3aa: CASSFVGSWETQYF
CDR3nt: TGTGCCAGCAGCTTTGTAGGGTCCTGGGAGACCCAGTACTTC